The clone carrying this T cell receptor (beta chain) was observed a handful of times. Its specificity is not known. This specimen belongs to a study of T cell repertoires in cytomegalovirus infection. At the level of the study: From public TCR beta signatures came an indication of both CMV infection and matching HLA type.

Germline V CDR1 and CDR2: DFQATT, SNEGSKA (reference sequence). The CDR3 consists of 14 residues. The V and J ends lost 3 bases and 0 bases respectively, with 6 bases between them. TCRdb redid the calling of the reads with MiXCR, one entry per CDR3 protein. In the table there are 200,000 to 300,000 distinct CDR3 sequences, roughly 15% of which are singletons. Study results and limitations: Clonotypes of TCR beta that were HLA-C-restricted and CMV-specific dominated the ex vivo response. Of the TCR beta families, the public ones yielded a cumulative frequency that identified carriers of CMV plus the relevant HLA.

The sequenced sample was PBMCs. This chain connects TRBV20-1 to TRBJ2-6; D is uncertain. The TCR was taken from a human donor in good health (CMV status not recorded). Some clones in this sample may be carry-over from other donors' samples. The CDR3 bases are TGCAGTGCTAGTCGGCGCTCTGGGGCCAACGTCCTGACTTTC. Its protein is CSASRRSGANVLTF.